This passage covers 17 T cell receptor beta chains from one sample sequenced in a study of cytomegalovirus exposure and HLA in healthy donors (dated by TCRdb to the late 2010s). The library was obtained by the immunoSEQ multiplex PCR assay. The multiplex PCR relied on a mix of 60 forward primers for TCR Vbeta segments and 13 reverse primers for TCR Jbeta segments. Drawn from immuneACCESS, this table holds only the in-frame rearrangements with V and J called that TCRdb kept. Clones are partly lost; checked studies trace under half to an unresolved V gene and leave the rest unexplained. The sample contains roughly 200,000 clones, 77% of them found a single time. The ten largest clones capture about 4% of the sample. The sequencing input was PBMCs. The receptors come from a woman aged 55 to 70 in good health and CMV-seropositive.

The J gene is TRBJ2-7, the V gene TRBV15; TRBD2 agrees at 14 bases. CDR1 and CDR2 from the germline V gene are LNHNV and YYDKDF (reference sequence). J gave up 6 bases and V 3 bases, and 7 bases lay outside the gene matches. This CDR3 is 16 amino acids long. DNA of the CDR3: TGTGCCACCAGCAGGAAAGGGACTAGCGGGAGTAGCGAGCAGTACTTC. This sequence encodes CATSRKGTSGSSEQYF.

Regarding this clone: Distinct nucleotide sequences in the sample also encode this CDR3. The chain carries TRBV5-1 and TRBJ1-5; D possibly corresponds to TRBD1 (6 bases). V gave up 0 bases and J gave up 1 base, with 8 bases separating them. The CDR3 is 15 amino acids. Germline loops: CDR1 SGHRS, CDR2 YFSETQ. The CDR3 region is CASSLGGGSNQPQHF. The CDR3 DNA reads as TGCGCCAGCAGCTTGGGGGGGGGCAGCAATCAGCCCCAGCATTTT.

The rearrangement links TRBV21-1 to TRBJ1-4; the tabulated D call, TRBD1, remains unverified against the DNA. TRBV21-1 is reported as a pseudogene. The CDR3 loop spans 14 amino acids. The CDR3 DNA is TGTGCCAGCCCCTCGACAGGGAGCTTGACAAAACTGTTTTTT. As protein: CASPSTGSLTKLFF.

As regards this clone: The identical CDR3 is also encoded by other nucleotide sequences in the sample. J is TRBJ1-5 and V is TRBV6-1; no clear D gene. Trimming left V 3 bases short and J 4 bases short, with 7 bases between. Germline CDR1 MNHNS, CDR2 SASEGT. The CDR3 has 13 residues. The CDR3 DNA reads as TGTGCCAGCAGTGAGCTGAGGAATCAGCCCCAGCATTTT. As protein: CASSELRNQPQHF.

The chain carries TRBV13 and TRBJ1-5; a weak D match, TRBD1 (5 bases). The V end lost 2 bases, the J end lost 1 base, and 9 bases lay between the germline ends. Germline loops: CDR1 PRHDT, CDR2 FYEKMQ (reference sequence). The CDR3 sequence is 15 residues long. This CDR3 is CASSLRRGSNQPQHF. The DNA for the CDR3 is TGTGCCAGCAGCTTAAGGAGGGGAAGCAATCAGCCCCAGCATTTT. The whole variable domain, remainder taken from reference TRBV13 and TRBJ1-5, is AAGVIQSPRHLIKEKRETATLKCYPIPRHDTVYWYQQGPGQDPQFLISFYEKMQSDKGSIPDRFSAQQFSDYHSELNMSSLELGDSALYFCASSLRRGSNQPQHFGDGTRLSIL.

The V and J genes are TRBV7-2 and TRBJ2-7, with TRBD2 identical over 10 bases. Looked up from germline, CDR1 is SGHTA and CDR2 is FQGNSA. CDR3 length: 17 amino acids. The V segment lost 5 bases and the J segment 4 bases; nucleotides outside the gene matches: 14. CDR3 DNA: TGTGCCAGCAGCCACCAACAGCGGGGGGGCCTGAGGTACGAGCAGTACTTC. Translation: CASSHQQRGGLRYEQYF.

This rearrangement joins TRBV2 to TRBJ2-1; no reliable D call. The CDR3 is 15 amino acids. With 2 bases removed from V and 4 bases from J, the gap between germline ends came to 12 bases. Germline V gene sequence: CDR1 SNHLY, CDR2 FYNNEI. The CDR3 bases are TGTGCCAGCAGTGAAATATCCTCGGGTTACAATGAGCAGTTCTTC. Its translation: CASSEISSGYNEQFF.

This clone was observed a handful of times. The chain joins TRBV28 to TRBJ1-5; 9 bases agree with TRBD1. The CDR3 length is 14 residues. Germline V CDR1 and CDR2: MDHEN, SYDVKM. V dropped 7 bases and J dropped 6; count of bases not matched to a gene: 7. The CDR3 DNA reads TGTGCCAGCAATACAGGGGGCGGAGGTCAGCCCCAGCATTTT. It is translated as CASNTGGGGQPQHF. Full variable domain (outside the CDR3, taken from reference TRBV28 and TRBJ1-5): DVKVTQSSRYLVKRTGEKVFLECVQDMDHENMFWYRQDPGLGLRLIYFSYDVKMKEKGDIPEGYSVSREKKERFSLILESASTNQTSMYLCASNTGGGGQPQHFGDGTRLSIL.

The chain has TRBV30 and TRBJ1-6; 10 bases are shared with TRBD1. V gave up 8 bases and J gave up 8 bases; unmatched junction bases: 6. The V gene's germline CDR1 is GTSNPN and CDR2 SVGIG (reference sequence). The CDR3 is 13 amino acids. This CDR3 is CAGDRGRDSPLHF. In DNA, the CDR3 is TGTGCCGGGGACAGGGGAAGGGATTCACCCCTCCACTTT. Combining the CDR3 with reference TRBV30 and TRBJ1-6 gives the whole variable domain SQTIHQWPATLVQPVGSPLSLECTVEGTSNPNLYWYRQAAGRGLQLLFYSVGIGQISSEVPQNLSASRPQDRQFILSSKKLLLSDSGFYLCAGDRGRDSPLHFGNGTRLTVT.

The chain links TRBV19 to TRBJ2-7; 10 bases match TRBD2. CDR1 and CDR2 from the germline V gene are LNHDA and SQIVND (reference sequence). This CDR3 is built from 15 residues. The trim removed 5 bases at V and 2 bases at J, leaving 6 bases unmatched. CDR3 sequence: CASSGRTSGTYEQYF. The CDR3 region has the DNA TGTGCCAGTAGTGGCCGGACTAGCGGAACCTACGAGCAGTACTTC.

The V call is TRBV11-3, the J call TRBJ2-5; a possible D gene is TRBD1 (6 bases). From germline, CDR1 is SGHNT and CDR2 YENEEA. The CDR3 extends over 13 amino acids. Deletions cut 8 bases from V and 2 bases from J, with 12 bases between. CDR3 DNA: TGTGCCAGCGGCAGGGGAAGTCAAGAGACCCAGTACTTC. It yields the protein CASGRGSQETQYF.

J is TRBJ2-7 and V is TRBV5-1; 7 positions match TRBD2. Germline CDR1 is SGHRS and CDR2 is YFSETQ. V lost 4 bases and J lost 5; bases outside the gene matches: 9. The CDR3 totals 14 residues. The CDR3 loop reads CASSPLGLVNEQYF. The DNA for the CDR3 is TGCGCCAGCAGCCCACTCGGACTAGTCAACGAGCAGTACTTC.

The chain recombines TRBV4-1 with TRBJ2-7, with TRBD1 as a possible D gene (6 bases). Trimming shortened V by 4 bases and J by 0 bases, and 25 bases separated the two germline ends. CDR1 and CDR2 from the germline V gene are MGHRA and YSYEKL. This CDR3 is built from 19 residues. CDR3: CASSPPDSSVSSGSYEQYF. CDR3 nucleotide sequence: TGCGCCAGCAGCCCTCCGGACAGTTCGGTGAGCTCGGGCTCCTACGAGCAGTACTTC.

The V call is TRBV28, the J call TRBJ2-1, with TRBD1 identical over 11 bases. With 6 bases clipped from V and 5 bases from J, the junction kept 3 bases outside the gene matches. Germline V CDR1 and CDR2: MDHEN, SYDVKM. The CDR3 sequence is 14 residues long. The CDR3 is CASRGTGGDNEQFF. CDR3 nucleotides: TGTGCCAGCAGGGGGACAGGGGGAGACAATGAGCAGTTCTTC.

V is TRBV27 and J is TRBJ2-3; 10 bases agree with TRBD1. The CDR3 sequence is 16 residues long. Trimming removed 5 bases from V and 1 base from J; junction bases left unmatched: 6. Germline V gene data show CDR1 as MNHEY and CDR2 as SMNVEV (reference sequence). CDR3 region: CASSPLGTGGTDTQYF. For the CDR3, the DNA is TGTGCCAGCAGTCCCCTAGGGACAGGGGGCACAGATACGCAGTATTTT.

This clone was seen a single time. The chain employs TRBV5-1 and TRBJ2-3, with 10 bases lining up with TRBD2. The CDR3 length is 17 residues. Germline V gives CDR1 SGHRS, CDR2 YFSETQ. Trimming removed 4 bases from V and 0 bases from J; junction bases left unmatched: 8. CDR3 sequence: CASSRAVAGGSTDTQYF. CDR3 DNA sequence: TGCGCCAGCAGCCGGGCGGTAGCGGGGGGAAGCACAGATACGCAGTATTTT.

This chain connects TRBV30 to TRBJ1-1; 7 positions match TRBD1. CDR1 is GTSNPN and CDR2 is SVGIG in the germline V gene (reference sequence). The CDR3 consists of 13 residues. V lost 4 bases and J lost 4; bases outside the gene matches: 6. The DNA for the CDR3 is TGTGCCTGGAACCCCTCAGGGGGCACTGAAGCTTTCTTT. This sequence encodes CAWNPSGGTEAFF.